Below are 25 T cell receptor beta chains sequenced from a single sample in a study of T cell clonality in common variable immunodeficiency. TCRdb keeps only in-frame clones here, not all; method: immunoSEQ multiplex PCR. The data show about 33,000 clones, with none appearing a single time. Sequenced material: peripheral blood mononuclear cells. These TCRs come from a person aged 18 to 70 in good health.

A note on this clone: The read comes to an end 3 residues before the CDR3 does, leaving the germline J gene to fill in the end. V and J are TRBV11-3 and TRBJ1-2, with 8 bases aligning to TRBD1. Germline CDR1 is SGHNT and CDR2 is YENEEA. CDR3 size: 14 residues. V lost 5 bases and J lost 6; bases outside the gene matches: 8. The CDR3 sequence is CASSGDRGSDGYTF. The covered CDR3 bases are TGTGCCAGCAGCGGCGACAGGGGATCAGATGGC.

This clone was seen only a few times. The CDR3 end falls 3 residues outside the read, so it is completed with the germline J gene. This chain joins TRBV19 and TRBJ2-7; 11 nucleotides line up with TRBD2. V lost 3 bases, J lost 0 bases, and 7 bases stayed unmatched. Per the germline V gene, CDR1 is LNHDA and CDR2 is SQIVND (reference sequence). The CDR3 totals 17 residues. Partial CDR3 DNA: TGTGCCAGTAGTATCTCGGACGGACTAGCGGGCTCCTACGAG. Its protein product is CASSISDGLAGSYE. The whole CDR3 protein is CASSISDGLAGSYEQYF.

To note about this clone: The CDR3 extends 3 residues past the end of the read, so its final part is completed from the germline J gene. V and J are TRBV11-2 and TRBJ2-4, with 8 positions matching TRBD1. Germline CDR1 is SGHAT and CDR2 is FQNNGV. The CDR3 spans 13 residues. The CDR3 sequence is CASSSGQGTYQYF. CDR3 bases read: TGTGCCAGCAGCTCCGGACAGGGTACGTAT.

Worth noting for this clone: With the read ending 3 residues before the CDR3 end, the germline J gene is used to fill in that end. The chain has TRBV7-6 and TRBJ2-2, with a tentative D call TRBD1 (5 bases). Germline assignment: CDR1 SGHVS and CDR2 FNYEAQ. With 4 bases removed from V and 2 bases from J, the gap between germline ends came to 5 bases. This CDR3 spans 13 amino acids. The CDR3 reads CASSWTNTGELFF. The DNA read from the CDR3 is TGTGCCAGCAGCTGGACAAACACCGGGGAG. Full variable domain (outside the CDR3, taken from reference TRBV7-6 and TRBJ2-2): GAGVSQSPRYKVTKRGQDVALRCDPISGHVSLYWYRQALGQGPEFLTYFNYEAQQDKSGLPNDRFSAERPEGSISTLTIQRTEQRDSAMYRCASSWTNTGELFFGEGSRLTVL.

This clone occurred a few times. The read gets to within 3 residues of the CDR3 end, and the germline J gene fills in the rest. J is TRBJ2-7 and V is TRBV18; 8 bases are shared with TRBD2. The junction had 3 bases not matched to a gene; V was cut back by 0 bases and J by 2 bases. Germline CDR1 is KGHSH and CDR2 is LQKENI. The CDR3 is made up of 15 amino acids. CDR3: CASSPPQAGAYEQYF. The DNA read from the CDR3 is TGTGCCAGCTCACCACCACAAGCGGGAGCCTACGAG.

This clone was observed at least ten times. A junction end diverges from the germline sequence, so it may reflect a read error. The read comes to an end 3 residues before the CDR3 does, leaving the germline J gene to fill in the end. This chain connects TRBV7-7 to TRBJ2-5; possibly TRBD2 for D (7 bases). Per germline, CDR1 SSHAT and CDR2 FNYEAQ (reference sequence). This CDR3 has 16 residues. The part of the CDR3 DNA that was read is TGTGCTAGCAGCGCAGACGCCCGGGGGGCAGGGGAGACC. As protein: CASSADARGAGET. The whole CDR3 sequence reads CASSADARGAGETQYF.

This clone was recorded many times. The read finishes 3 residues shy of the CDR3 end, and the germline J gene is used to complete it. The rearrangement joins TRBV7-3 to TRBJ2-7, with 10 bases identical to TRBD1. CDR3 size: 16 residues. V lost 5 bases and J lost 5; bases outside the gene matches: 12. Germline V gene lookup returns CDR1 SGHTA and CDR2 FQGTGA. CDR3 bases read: TGTGCCAGCAGCCGAGGTCCGGGACAGGGGACCAACGAG. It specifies CASSRGPGQGTNE. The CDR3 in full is CASSRGPGQGTNEQYF. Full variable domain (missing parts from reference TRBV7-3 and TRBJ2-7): GAGVSQTPSNKVTEKGKYVELRCDPISGHTALYWYRQSLGQGPEFLIYFQGTGAADDSGLPNDRFFAVRPEGSVSTLKIQRTERGDSAVYLCASSRGPGQGTNEQYFGPGTRLTVT.

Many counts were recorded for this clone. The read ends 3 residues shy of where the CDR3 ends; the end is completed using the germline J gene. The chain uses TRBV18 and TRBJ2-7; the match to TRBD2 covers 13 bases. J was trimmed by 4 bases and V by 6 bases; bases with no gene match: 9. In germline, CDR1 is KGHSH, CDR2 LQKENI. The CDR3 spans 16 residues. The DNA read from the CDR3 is TGTGCCAGCTCCCTTACCAGGACTAGCGGGAGTTACGAG. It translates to CASSLTRTSGSYE. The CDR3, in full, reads CASSLTRTSGSYEQYF.

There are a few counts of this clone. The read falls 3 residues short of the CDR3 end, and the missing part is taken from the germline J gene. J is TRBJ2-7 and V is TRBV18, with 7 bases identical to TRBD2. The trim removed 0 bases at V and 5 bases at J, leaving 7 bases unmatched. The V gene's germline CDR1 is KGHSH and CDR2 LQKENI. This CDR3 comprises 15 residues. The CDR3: CASSPPRAGDDEQYF. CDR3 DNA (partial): TGTGCCAGCTCACCACCGAGGGCGGGAGACGACGAG.

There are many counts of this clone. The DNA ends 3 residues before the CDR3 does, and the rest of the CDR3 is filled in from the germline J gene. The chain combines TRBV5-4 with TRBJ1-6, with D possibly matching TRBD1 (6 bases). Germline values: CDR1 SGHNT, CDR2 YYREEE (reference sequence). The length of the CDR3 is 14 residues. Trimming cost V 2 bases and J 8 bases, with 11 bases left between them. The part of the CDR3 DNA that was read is TGTGCCAGCAGCTTTCCAGGGGATTATTCACCC. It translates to CASSFPGDYSP. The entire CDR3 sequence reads CASSFPGDYSPLHF. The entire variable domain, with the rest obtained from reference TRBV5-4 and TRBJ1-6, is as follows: ETGVTQSPTHLIKTRGQQVTLRCSSQSGHNTVSWYQQALGQGPQFIFQYYREEENGRGNFPPRFSGLQFPNYSSELNVNALELDDSALYLCASSFPGDYSPLHFGNGTRLTVT.

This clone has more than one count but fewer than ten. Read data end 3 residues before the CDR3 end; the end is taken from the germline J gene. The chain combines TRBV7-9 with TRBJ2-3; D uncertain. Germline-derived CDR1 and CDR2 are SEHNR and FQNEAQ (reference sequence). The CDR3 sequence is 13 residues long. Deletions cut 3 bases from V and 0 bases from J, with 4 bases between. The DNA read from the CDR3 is TGTGCCAGCAGCTTCTTTAGCACAGATACG. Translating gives CASSFFSTDT. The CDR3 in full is CASSFFSTDTQYF.

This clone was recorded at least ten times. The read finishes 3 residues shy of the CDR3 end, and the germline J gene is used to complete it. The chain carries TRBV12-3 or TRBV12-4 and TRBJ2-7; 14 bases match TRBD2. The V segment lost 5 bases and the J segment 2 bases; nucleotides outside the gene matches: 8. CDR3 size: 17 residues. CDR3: CASSPGTSGRGAYEQYF. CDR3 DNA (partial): TGTGCCAGCAGTCCCGGGACTAGCGGGAGAGGGGCCTACGAG.

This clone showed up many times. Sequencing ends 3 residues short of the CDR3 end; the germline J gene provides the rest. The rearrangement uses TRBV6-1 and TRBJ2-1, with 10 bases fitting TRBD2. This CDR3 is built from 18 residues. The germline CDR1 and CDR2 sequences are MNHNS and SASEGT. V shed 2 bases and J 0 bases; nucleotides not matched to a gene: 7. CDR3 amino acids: CASSENPSGGVSYNEQFF. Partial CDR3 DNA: TGTGCCAGCAGTGAAAACCCTAGCGGGGGAGTCTCCTACAATGAG.

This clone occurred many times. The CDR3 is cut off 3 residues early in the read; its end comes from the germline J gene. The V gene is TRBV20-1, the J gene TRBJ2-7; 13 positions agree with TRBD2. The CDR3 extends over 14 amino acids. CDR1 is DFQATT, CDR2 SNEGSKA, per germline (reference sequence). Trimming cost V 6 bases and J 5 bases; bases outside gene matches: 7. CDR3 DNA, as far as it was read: TGCAGTGCGCGGCCGACTAGCGGGAGGCACGAG. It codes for CSARPTSGRHE. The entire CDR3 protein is CSARPTSGRHEQYF.

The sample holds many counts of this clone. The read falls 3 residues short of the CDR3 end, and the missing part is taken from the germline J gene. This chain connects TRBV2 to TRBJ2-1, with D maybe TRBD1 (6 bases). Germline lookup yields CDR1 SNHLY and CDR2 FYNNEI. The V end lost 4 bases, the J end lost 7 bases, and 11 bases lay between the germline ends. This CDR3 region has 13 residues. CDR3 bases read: TGTGCCAGCAGTGCCAACAGGGAAAATGAG. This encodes CASSANRENE. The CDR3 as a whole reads CASSANRENEQFF.

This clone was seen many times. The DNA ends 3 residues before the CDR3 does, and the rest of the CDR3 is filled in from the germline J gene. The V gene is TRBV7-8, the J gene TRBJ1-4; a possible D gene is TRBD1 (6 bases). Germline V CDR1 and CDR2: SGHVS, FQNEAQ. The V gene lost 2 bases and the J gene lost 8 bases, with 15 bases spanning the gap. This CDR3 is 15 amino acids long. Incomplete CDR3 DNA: TGTGCCAGCAGCTTATCAGAGACAGGTGGGGAAAAA. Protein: CASSLSETGGEK. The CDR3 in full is CASSLSETGGEKLFF.

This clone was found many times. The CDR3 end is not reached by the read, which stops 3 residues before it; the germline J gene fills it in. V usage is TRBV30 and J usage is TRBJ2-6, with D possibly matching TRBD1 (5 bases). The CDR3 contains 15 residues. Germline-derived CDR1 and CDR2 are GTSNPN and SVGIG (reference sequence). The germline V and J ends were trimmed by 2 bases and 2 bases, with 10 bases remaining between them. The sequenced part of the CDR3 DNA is TGTGCCTGGAGTTCAGGGATCACTGGGGCCAACGTC. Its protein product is CAWSSGITGANV. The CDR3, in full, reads CAWSSGITGANVLTF.

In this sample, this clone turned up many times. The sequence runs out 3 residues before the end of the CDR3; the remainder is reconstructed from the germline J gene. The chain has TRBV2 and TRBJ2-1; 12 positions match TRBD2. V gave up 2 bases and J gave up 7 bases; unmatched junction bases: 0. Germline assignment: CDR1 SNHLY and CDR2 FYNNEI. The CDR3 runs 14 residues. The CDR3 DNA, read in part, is TGTGCCAGCAGTGAAACTAGCGGGAGGAATGAG. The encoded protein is CASSETSGRNE. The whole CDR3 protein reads CASSETSGRNEQFF.

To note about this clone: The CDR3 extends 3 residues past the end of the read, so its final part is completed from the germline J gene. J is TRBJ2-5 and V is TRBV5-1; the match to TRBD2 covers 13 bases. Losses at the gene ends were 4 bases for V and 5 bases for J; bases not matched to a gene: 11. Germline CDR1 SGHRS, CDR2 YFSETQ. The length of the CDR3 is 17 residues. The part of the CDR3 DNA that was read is TGCGCCAGCAGCCCCCTAACTAGCGGGAGGGCCTTTGAGACC. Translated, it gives CASSPLTSGRAFET. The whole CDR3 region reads CASSPLTSGRAFETQYF.

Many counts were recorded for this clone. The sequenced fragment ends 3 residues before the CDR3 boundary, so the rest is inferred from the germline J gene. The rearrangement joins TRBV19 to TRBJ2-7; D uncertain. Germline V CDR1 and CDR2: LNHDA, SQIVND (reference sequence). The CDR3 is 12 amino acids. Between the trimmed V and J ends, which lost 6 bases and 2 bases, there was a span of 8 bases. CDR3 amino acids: CASRDTTYEQYF. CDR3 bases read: TGTGCCAGTAGAGACACCACCTACGAG.

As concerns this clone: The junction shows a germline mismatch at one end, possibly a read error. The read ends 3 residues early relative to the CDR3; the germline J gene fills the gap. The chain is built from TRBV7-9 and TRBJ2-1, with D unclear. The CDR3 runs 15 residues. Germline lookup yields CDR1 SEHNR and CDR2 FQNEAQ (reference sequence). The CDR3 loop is CSSSSTARSRNEQFF. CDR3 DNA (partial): TGTTCCAGCAGCTCCACCGCCAGGTCCAGGAATGAG.

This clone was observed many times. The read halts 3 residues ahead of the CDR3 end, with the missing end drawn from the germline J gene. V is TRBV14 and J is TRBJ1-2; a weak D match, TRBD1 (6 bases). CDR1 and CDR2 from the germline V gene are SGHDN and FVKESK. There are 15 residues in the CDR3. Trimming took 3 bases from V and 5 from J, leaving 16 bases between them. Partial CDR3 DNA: TGTGCCAGCAGCCACCTTACAGGGAGCGCTTATGGC. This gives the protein CASSHLTGSAYG. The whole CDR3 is CASSHLTGSAYGYTF. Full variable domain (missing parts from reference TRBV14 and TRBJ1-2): EAGVTQFPSHSVIEKGQTVTLRCDPISGHDNLYWYRRVMGKEIKFLLHFVKESKQDESGMPNNRFLAERTGGTYSTLKVQPAELEDSGVYFCASSHLTGSAYGYTFGSGTRLTVV.

The part of the CDR3 DNA that was read is TGTGCCAGCTCACCAGGCGGGAGGCTCTACGAG. Translated: CASSPGGRLYE. The entire CDR3 protein is CASSPGGRLYEQYF. The chain carries TRBV18 and TRBJ2-7, with TRBD2 identical over 8 bases. Read coverage stops 3 residues before the CDR3 terminus; the germline J gene supplies the remainder. Trimming removed 2 bases from V and 3 bases from J; junction bases left unmatched: 3. This CDR3 contains 14 residues. Germline lookup yields CDR1 KGHSH and CDR2 LQKENI.

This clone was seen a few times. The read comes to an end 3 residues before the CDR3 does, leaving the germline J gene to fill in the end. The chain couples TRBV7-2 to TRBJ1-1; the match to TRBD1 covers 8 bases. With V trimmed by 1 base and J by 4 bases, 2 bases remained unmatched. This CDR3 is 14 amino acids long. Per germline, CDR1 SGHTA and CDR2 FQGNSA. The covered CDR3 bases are TGTGCCAGCAGCTTAGGACAGGGGTCCACTGAA. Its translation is CASSLGQGSTE. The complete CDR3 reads CASSLGQGSTEAFF.

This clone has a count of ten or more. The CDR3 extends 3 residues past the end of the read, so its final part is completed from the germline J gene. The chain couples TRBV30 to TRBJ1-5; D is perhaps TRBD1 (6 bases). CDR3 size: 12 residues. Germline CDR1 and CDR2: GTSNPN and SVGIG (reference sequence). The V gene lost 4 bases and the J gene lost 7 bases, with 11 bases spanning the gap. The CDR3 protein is CAWTRGSQPQHF. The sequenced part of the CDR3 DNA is TGTGCCTGGACCAGGGGATCCCAGCCC.